A single sample gave rise to the 16 T cell receptor beta chains below, sequenced in a study of blood T cell repertoires in COVID-19. Some clones are missing from TCRdb's copy, which holds only in-frame ones; the method was immunoSEQ multiplex PCR. In the table there are tens of thousands of clones, about 84% of which are singletons. The source material was peripheral blood. The receptors were gathered from a woman aged 80 or older with acute or convalescent COVID-19.

J is TRBJ2-2 and V is TRBV7-9; TRBD1 agrees at 10 bases. The CDR3 sequence is 15 residues long. The V gene's germline CDR1 is SEHNR and CDR2 FQNEAQ (reference sequence). J lost 4 bases, V lost 11 bases, and 10 bases had no gene match. This CDR3 is CAEEAGQGTTGELFF. The CDR3 bases are TGTGCCGAAGAGGCGGGACAGGGGACCACCGGGGAGCTGTTTTTT. The full variable domain, its missing parts supplied by reference TRBV7-9 and TRBJ2-2, is DTGVSQNPRHKITKRGQNVTFRCDPISEHNRLYWYRQTLGQGPEFLTYFQNEAQLEKSRLLSDRFSAERPKGSFSTLEIQRTEQGDSAMYLCAEEAGQGTTGELFFGEGSRLTVL.

The genes are TRBV6-6 and TRBJ2-5; 9 positions match TRBD1. The CDR3 extends over 15 amino acids. Looked up from germline, CDR1 is MNHNY and CDR2 is SVGAGI (reference sequence). The V gene end was trimmed by 7 bases and the J gene end by 1 base; junction bases not matched to a gene: 7. CDR3 nucleotide sequence: TGTGCCAGCACCAACAGGGGGCACCCCCAAGAGACCCAGTACTTC. Its protein is CASTNRGHPQETQYF.

The sample holds one count of this clone. This chain uses TRBV4-3 with TRBJ2-2, with 8 bases fitting TRBD2. The trim removed 2 bases at V and 0 bases at J, leaving 2 bases unmatched. This CDR3 has 16 residues. The germline CDR1 and CDR2 sequences are LGHNA and YSLEER. The CDR3 DNA sequence: TGCGCCAGCAGCCAACTAGCGGGTGCGAACACCGGGGAGCTGTTTTTT. Amino acid sequence: CASSQLAGANTGELFF.

The chain couples TRBV7-2 to TRBJ2-7; 8 nucleotides match TRBD1. Germline V lookup: CDR1 SGHTA, CDR2 FQGNSA. The CDR3 contains 15 residues. Trimming at V came to 5 bases and at J to 5 bases, leaving 11 bases not matched to a gene. The CDR3 sequence: CASSLRGLIVDEQYF. The CDR3 nucleotides are TGTGCCAGCAGCCTCAGGGGGCTTATCGTCGACGAGCAGTACTTC.

V is TRBV24-1 and J is TRBJ1-5; D is perhaps TRBD1 (5 bases). The CDR3 has 14 residues. The V and J ends lost 3 bases and 6 bases respectively, with 11 bases between them. Germline V gene sequence: CDR1 KGHDR, CDR2 SFDVKD. CDR3 coding DNA: TGTGCCACCAGTGATGCGAGGGGAGGTCAGCCCCAGCATTTT. The encoded protein is CATSDARGGQPQHF.

The J gene is TRBJ1-1, the V gene TRBV30; tentatively, D is TRBD1 (5 bases). Trimming took off 0 bases at V and 2 bases at J, with 10 bases between the two ends. Per germline, CDR1 GTSNPN and CDR2 SVGIG (reference sequence). The CDR3 extends over 14 amino acids. The CDR3 is CAWSVRQLNTEAFF. The CDR3, as DNA: TGTGCCTGGAGTGTCCGACAGTTAAACACTGAAGCTTTCTTT.

CDR3 nucleotides: TGTGCCAGCAGTTTAAGGAGCAAATCCTATGGCTACACCTTC. It translates to CASSLRSKSYGYTF. This chain joins TRBV27 and TRBJ1-2, with D unclear. The CDR3 has 14 residues. Germline CDR1 MNHEY, CDR2 SMNVEV (reference sequence). The V end lost 2 bases, the J end lost 4 bases, and 11 bases lay between the germline ends.

The chain recombines TRBV11-2 with TRBJ1-6; 10 nucleotides line up with TRBD1. In germline, CDR1 is SGHAT, CDR2 FQNNGV. CDR3 length: 15 amino acids. The J segment lost 8 bases and the V segment lost 5 bases, leaving 6 bases of the junction unmatched. The CDR3 sequence is CASSPGTGVDSPLHF. In nucleotides, the CDR3 is TGTGCCAGCAGCCCCGGGACAGGGGTTGATTCACCCCTCCACTTT. Full variable domain (rest looked up from reference TRBV11-2 and TRBJ1-6): EAGVAQSPRYKIIEKRQSVAFWCNPISGHATLYWYQQILGQGPKLLIQFQNNGVVDDSQLPKDRFSAERLKGVDSTLKIQPAKLEDSAVYLCASSPGTGVDSPLHFGNGTRLTVT.

V gene TRBV28 combines with J gene TRBJ2-3; D perhaps matches TRBD1 (5 bases). The CDR3 sequence is 14 residues long. Trimming pared 6 bases from V and 4 bases from J, leaving 14 bases between. Germline V gives CDR1 MDHEN, CDR2 SYDVKM. CDR3 sequence: CASRGNRGPDTQYF. DNA for the CDR3: TGTGCCAGCAGGGGTAATAGGGGCCCAGATACGCAGTATTTT.

The gene calls are TRBV6-2 or TRBV6-3 and TRBJ1-2; possible D gene TRBD1, 6 bases. This CDR3 has 12 amino acids. Trimming stripped 6 bases from V and 2 bases from J, with 7 bases between. Germline CDR1 and CDR2: MNHEY and SVGEGT. In nucleotides, the CDR3 is TGTGCCAGCAGCACAGGGAACTATGGCTACACCTTC. Protein product: CASSTGNYGYTF.

This rearrangement joins TRBV3-1 (or the pseudogene TRBV3-2) to TRBJ1-1; D remains ambiguous. V was trimmed by 0 bases and J by 4 bases, leaving 6 bases between them. CDR1 is LGHDT, CDR2 YNNKEL, per germline (reference sequence). CDR3 length: 13 residues. CDR3 in DNA: TGTGCCAGCAGCCAAGATCGGGTCACTGAAGCTTTCTTT. It codes for CASSQDRVTEAFF.

This clone was counted only a few times. This chain links TRBV12-5 with TRBJ1-2, with 8 bases identical to TRBD1. The junction had 7 bases not matched to a gene; V was cut back by 2 bases and J by 5 bases. The CDR3 is 15 residues long. Germline CDR1 and CDR2: LGHNT and FRNRAP. The DNA of the CDR3 is TGTGCTAGTGGTTTGCCCCGGGACAGGAGATATGGCTACACCTTC. Its protein product is CASGLPRDRRYGYTF.

The chain joins TRBV5-4 to TRBJ2-3; a weak D match, TRBD1 (5 bases). The CDR3 sequence is 14 residues long. The V end lost 2 bases, the J end lost 0 bases, and 7 bases lay between the germline ends. Per the germline V gene, CDR1 is SGHNT and CDR2 is YYREEE (reference sequence). The DNA of the CDR3 is TGTGCCAGCAGCTTTACAGGCAGCACAGATACGCAGTATTTT. This encodes CASSFTGSTDTQYF.

The V call is TRBV2, the J call TRBJ2-2, with 9 bases fitting TRBD2. The CDR3 extends over 17 amino acids. The J segment lost 6 bases and the V segment lost 3 bases, leaving 11 bases of the junction unmatched. Germline CDR1 SNHLY, CDR2 FYNNEI. The CDR3 DNA reads TGTGCCAGCAGTGACCAGCCAGTAGCGGGAGTGCCCGGGGAGCTGTTTTTT. Translated: CASSDQPVAGVPGELFF. The full variable domain, its missing parts supplied by reference TRBV2 and TRBJ2-2, is EPEVTQTPSHQVTQMGQEVILRCVPISNHLYFYWYRQILGQKVEFLVSFYNNEISEKSEIFDDQFSVERPDGSNFTLKIRSTKLEDSAMYFCASSDQPVAGVPGELFFGEGSRLTVL.

The gene calls are TRBV3-1 (or the pseudogene TRBV3-2) and TRBJ2-1; no clear D. V was cut by 4 bases and J by 4 bases, with 11 bases left in between. The CDR3 contains 14 residues. The germline gives CDR1 LGHDT, CDR2 YNNKEL (reference sequence). Here the CDR3 DNA reads TGTGCCAGCAGCCCGCCGGAGAGTTACAATGAGCAGTTCTTC. This translates into CASSPPESYNEQFF.

The chain joins TRBV5-1 to TRBJ1-2; D possibly corresponds to TRBD1 (6 bases). V shed 0 bases and J shed 5 bases, with 11 bases lying between them. The CDR3 has 14 residues. Looked up from germline, CDR1 is SGHRS and CDR2 is YFSETQ. The CDR3 loop is CASSLEGQGYGYTF. DNA of the CDR3: TGCGCCAGCAGCTTGGAGGGACAAGGTTATGGCTACACCTTC. Looking up the rest from reference TRBV5-1 and TRBJ1-2 gives the full variable domain: KAGVTQTPRYLIKTRGQQVTLSCSPISGHRSVSWYQQTPGQGLQFLFEYFSETQRNKGNFPGRFSGRQFSNSRSEMNVSTLELGDSALYLCASSLEGQGYGYTFGSGTRLTVV.